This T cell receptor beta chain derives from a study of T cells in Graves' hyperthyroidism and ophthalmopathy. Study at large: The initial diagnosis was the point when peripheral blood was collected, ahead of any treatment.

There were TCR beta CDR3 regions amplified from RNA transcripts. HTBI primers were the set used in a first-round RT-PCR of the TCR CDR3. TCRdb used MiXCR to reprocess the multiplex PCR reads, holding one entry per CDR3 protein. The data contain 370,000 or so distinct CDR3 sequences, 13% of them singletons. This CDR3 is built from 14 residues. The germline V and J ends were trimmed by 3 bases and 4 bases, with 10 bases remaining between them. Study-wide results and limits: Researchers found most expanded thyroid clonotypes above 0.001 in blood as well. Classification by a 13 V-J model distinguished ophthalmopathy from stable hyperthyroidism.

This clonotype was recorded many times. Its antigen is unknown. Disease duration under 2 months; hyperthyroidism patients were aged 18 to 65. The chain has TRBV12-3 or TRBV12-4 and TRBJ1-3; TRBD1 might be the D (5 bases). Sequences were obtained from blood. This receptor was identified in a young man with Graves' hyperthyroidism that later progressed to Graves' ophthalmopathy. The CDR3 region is CASSFQGLGNTIYF. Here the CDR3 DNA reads TGTGCCAGCAGTTTCCAGGGCCTCGGAAACACCATATATTTT.